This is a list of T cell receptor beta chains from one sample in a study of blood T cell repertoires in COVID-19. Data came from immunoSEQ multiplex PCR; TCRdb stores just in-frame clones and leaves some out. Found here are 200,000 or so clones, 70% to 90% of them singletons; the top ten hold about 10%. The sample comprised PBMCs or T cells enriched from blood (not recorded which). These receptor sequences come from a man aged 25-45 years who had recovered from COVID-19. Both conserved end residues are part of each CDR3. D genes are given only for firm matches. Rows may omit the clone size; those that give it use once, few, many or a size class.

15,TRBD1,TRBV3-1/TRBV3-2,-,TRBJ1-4,CASSHMTGGGEKLFF,TGTGCCAGCAGCCATATGACAGGGGGGGGTGAAAAACTGTTTTTT
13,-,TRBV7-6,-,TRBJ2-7,CASSARTIGEQYF,TGTGCCAGCAGCGCCCGGACTATTGGAGAGCAGTACTTC
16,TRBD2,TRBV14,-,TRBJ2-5,CASSHRSGSGGETQYF,TGTGCCAGCAGCCACAGAAGCGGGAGCGGTGGAGAGACCCAGTACTTC
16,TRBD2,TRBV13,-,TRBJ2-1,CASSLSGGVSYNEQFF,TGTGCCAGCAGCTTAAGCGGGGGAGTCTCCTACAATGAGCAGTTCTTC
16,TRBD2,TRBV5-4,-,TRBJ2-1,CASSFLSSGRLYEQFF,TGTGCCAGCAGCTTTTTATCTAGCGGGAGATTGTATGAGCAGTTCTTC
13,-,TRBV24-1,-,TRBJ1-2,CATSDFLNYGYTF,TGTGCCACCAGTGATTTCCTGAACTATGGCTACACCTTC
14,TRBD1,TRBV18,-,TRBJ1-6,CASSPTGANSPLHF,TGTGCCAGCTCACCAACAGGGGCGAACTCACCCCTCCACTTT
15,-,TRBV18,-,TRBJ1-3,CASSPQSSPGNTIYF,TGTGCCAGCTCACCACAATCCAGTCCGGGAAACACCATATATTTT
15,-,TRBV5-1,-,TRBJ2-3,CASSFSAGYTDTQYF,TGCGCCAGCAGCTTTTCCGCAGGATACACAGATACGCAGTATTTT
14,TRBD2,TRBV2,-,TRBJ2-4,CASSGSGTPAIQYF,TGTGCCAGCAGTGGCAGCGGGACCCCGGCCATTCAGTACTTC
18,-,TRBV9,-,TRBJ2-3,CASSAARREVLMADTQYF,TGTGCCAGCAGCGCCGCCCGAAGGGAGGTGTTGATGGCAGATACGCAGTATTTT
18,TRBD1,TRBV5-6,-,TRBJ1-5,CASSFGQGAVLGNQPQHF,TGTGCCAGCAGTTTTGGACAGGGGGCGGTGTTGGGCAATCAGCCCCAGCATTTT
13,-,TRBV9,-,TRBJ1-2,CASSPGGVKGYTF,TGTGCCAGCAGCCCCGGGGGGGTAAAGGGCTACACCTTC
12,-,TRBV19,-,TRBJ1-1,CASGYSRTEAFF,TGTGCCAGTGGGTACTCGAGGACTGAAGCTTTCTTT
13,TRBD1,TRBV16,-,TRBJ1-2,CASSQTGAEGYTF,TGTGCCAGCAGCCAGACAGGGGCCGAAGGCTACACCTTC
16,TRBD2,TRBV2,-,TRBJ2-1,CASSHKSSGSGNEQFF,TGTGCCAGCAGTCATAAGTCTAGCGGGAGTGGCAATGAGCAGTTCTTC
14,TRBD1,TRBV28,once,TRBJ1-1,CASWGQGMNTEAFF,TGTGCCAGCTGGGGACAGGGAATGAACACTGAAGCTTTCTTT
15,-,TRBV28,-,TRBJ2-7,CASRWTVFGPYEQYF,TGTGCCAGCAGATGGACAGTATTTGGGCCCTACGAGCAGTACTTC
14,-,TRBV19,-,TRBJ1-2,CASSIPYINYGYTF,TGTGCCAGTAGTATCCCTTATATAAACTATGGCTACACCTTC
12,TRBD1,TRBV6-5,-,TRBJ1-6,CASRTQGAPLHF,TGTGCCAGCAGGACGCAGGGGGCTCCCCTCCACTTT
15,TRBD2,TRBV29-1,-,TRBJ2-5,CSVGSSGRLGETQYF,TGCAGCGTTGGAAGTAGCGGGAGATTGGGAGAGACCCAGTACTTC
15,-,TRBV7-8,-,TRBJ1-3,CASSRNTGSGNTIYF,TGTGCCAGCAGCCGTAATACAGGCTCTGGAAACACCATATATTTT
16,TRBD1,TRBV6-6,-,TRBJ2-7,CASSTYGTAPSHEQYF,TGTGCCAGCAGTACATACGGGACAGCTCCGTCACACGAGCAGTACTTC
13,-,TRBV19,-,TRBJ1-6,CASNTGWGSPLHF,TGTGCCAGTAACACAGGGTGGGGTTCACCCCTCCACTTT
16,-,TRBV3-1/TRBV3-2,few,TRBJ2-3,CASSPYSGSGTDTQYF,TGTGCCAGCAGCCCCTATAGCGGTTCGGGCACAGATACGCAGTATTTT
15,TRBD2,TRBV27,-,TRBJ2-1,CASRSGTSGRDEQFF,TGTGCCAGCAGGTCCGGGACTAGCGGTAGGGATGAGCAGTTCTTC